These 18 T cell receptor beta chains share one sample of origin, sequenced in a study of T cell changes during pregnancy in multiple sclerosis. Here immunoSEQ multiplex PCR was the method, and the copy in TCRdb shows in-frame clones only, minus some. Counted here are about 52,000 clones, around 94% occurring once; the ten biggest clones make up around 0.74%. Sequencing was performed on CD4+ T cells from peripheral blood mononuclear cells, taken in the third trimester of pregnancy. The receptors were gathered from a female donor with multiple sclerosis, enrolled in a pregnancy study.

The genes are TRBV4-3 and TRBJ2-3; D uncertain. This CDR3 comprises 12 residues. CDR1 is LGHNA and CDR2 is YSLEER in the germline V gene. Trimming took 0 bases from V and 6 from J, leaving 4 bases between them. CDR3 in amino acids: CASSQERDTQYF. Written as DNA, the CDR3 is TGCGCCAGCAGCCAAGAACGGGATACGCAGTATTTT.

The chain links TRBV20-1 to TRBJ2-7, with a tentative D call TRBD1 (5 bases). CDR3 length equals 11 residues. CDR1 DFQATT and CDR2 SNEGSKA come from the germline V gene (reference sequence). Deletions cut 1 base from V and 7 bases from J, with 8 bases between. CDR3 sequence: CSARGQGEQYF. In DNA form, the CDR3 reads TGCAGTGCTAGAGGGCAGGGAGAGCAGTACTTC.

CDR3 amino acids: CATSRNPGRVSNYGYTF. CDR3 nucleotide sequence: TGTGCCACCAGCAGAAACCCAGGGAGGGTTTCTAACTATGGCTACACCTTC. The chain combines TRBV15 with TRBJ1-2, with D perhaps matching TRBD1 (5 bases). V was shortened by 2 bases and J by 0 bases, with 16 bases between the two germline ends. Per germline, CDR1 LNHNV and CDR2 YYDKDF (reference sequence). The CDR3 has 17 amino acids.

This clone was picked up one time. The chain joins TRBV7-2 to TRBJ2-7; D possibly corresponds to TRBD2 (6 bases). The CDR3 totals 16 residues. Germline CDR1 SGHTA, CDR2 FQGNSA. The V end lost 3 bases, the J end lost 7 bases, and 22 bases lay between the germline ends. CDR3 region: CASSLQRGGGIGEQYF. Here the CDR3 DNA reads TGTGCCAGCAGCTTGCAGAGAGGCGGAGGGATAGGGGAGCAGTACTTC. The whole variable domain, remainder taken from reference TRBV7-2 and TRBJ2-7, is GAGVSQSPSNKVTEKGKDVELRCDPISGHTALYWYRQSLGQGLEFLIYFQGNSAPDKSGLPSDRFSAERTGGSVSTLTIQRTQQEDSAVYLCASSLQRGGGIGEQYFGPGTRLTVT.

This clone was found once. The genes are TRBV19 and TRBJ1-3, with D unclear. V was cut by 5 bases and J by 0 bases, with 20 bases left in between. CDR1 is LNHDA, CDR2 SQIVND, per germline (reference sequence). The CDR3 runs 18 residues. CDR3 bases: TGTGCCAGTAGTCTATTCGGGAGGTCCAGCTTCTCTGGAAACACCATATATTTT. Residues: CASSLFGRSSFSGNTIYF.

J is TRBJ2-3 and V is TRBV5-6; the D is unclear. V lost 1 base to trimming and J lost 2 bases, with 5 bases between them. This CDR3 is built from 13 residues. CDR1 SGHDT and CDR2 YYEEEE come from the germline V gene. CDR3: CASSLRATDTQYF. CDR3 DNA: TGTGCCAGCAGCTTGCGAGCCACAGATACGCAGTATTTT.

The chain combines TRBV7-2 with TRBJ1-5, with unresolved D. CDR3 size: 15 residues. CDR1 and CDR2 from the germline V gene are SGHTA and FQGNSA. V gave up 1 base and J gave up 0 bases, with 7 bases separating them. CDR3 nucleotides: TGTGCCAGCAGCTTAGTGGGCAGTAGCAATCAGCCCCAGCATTTT. Translating gives CASSLVGSSNQPQHF. The whole variable domain, filled in from reference TRBV7-2 and TRBJ1-5, reads GAGVSQSPSNKVTEKGKDVELRCDPISGHTALYWYRQSLGQGLEFLIYFQGNSAPDKSGLPSDRFSAERTGGSVSTLTIQRTQQEDSAVYLCASSLVGSSNQPQHFGDGTRLSIL.

CDR3 sequence (DNA): TGCGCCAGCAGCCGAGAGACAGGGCACTACGAGCAGTACTTC. Translated: CASSRETGHYEQYF. The rearrangement uses TRBV4-3 and TRBJ2-7, with TRBD1 matching over 7 bases. V lost 4 bases and J lost 3; bases outside the gene matches: 6. The CDR3 contains 14 residues. Germline V gene sequence: CDR1 LGHNA, CDR2 YSLEER.

The chain links TRBV9 to TRBJ1-6; no firm D call. Trimming took 4 bases from V and 0 from J, leaving 14 bases between them. CDR3 length: 17 residues. Per germline, CDR1 SGDLS and CDR2 YYNGEE. The CDR3 protein is CASSPRESSSYNSPLHF. The CDR3 nucleotides are TGTGCCAGCAGCCCTCGGGAGTCCAGCTCCTATAATTCACCCCTCCACTTT.

This clone was seen a single time. V gene TRBV7-3 combines with J gene TRBJ1-2, with D possibly matching TRBD1 (6 bases). Germline V CDR1 and CDR2: SGHTA, FQGTGA. The CDR3 loop spans 16 amino acids. The V and J ends lost 2 bases and 0 bases respectively, with 13 bases between them. The CDR3 region is CASSLERQGPNYGYTF. CDR3 nucleotide sequence: TGTGCCAGCAGCTTAGAACGGCAGGGGCCTAACTATGGCTACACCTTC.

The chain combines TRBV6-6 with TRBJ1-1; D is undetermined. The CDR3 is made up of 13 amino acids. Trimming stripped 7 bases from V and 3 bases from J, with 12 bases between. Germline V lookup: CDR1 MNHNY, CDR2 SVGAGI (reference sequence). The CDR3 loop reads CASTVQRDTEAFF. CDR3 DNA: TGTGCCAGCACCGTACAGAGGGACACTGAAGCTTTCTTT.

The V and J genes are TRBV18 and TRBJ2-7; a weak D match, TRBD1 (6 bases). This CDR3 contains 12 residues. Germline V gene data show CDR1 as KGHSH and CDR2 as LQKENI. V was cut by 5 bases and J by 4 bases, with 9 bases left in between. DNA for the CDR3: TGTGCCAGCTCATCGGACAGTTACGAGCAGTACTTC. It translates to CASSSDSYEQYF.

This clone came up once. V usage is TRBV7-2 and J usage is TRBJ2-6; D is possibly TRBD1 (5 bases). Germline V gene lookup returns CDR1 SGHTA and CDR2 FQGNSA. The CDR3 covers 17 residues. V lost 5 bases to trimming and J lost 5 bases, with 19 bases between them. CDR3 sequence (DNA): TGTGCCAGCAGCCCGACCACCCAGGGCTTCTGGGCCAACGTCCTGACTTTC. As protein: CASSPTTQGFWANVLTF.

V and J are TRBV6-5 and TRBJ1-6; possible D gene TRBD1, 5 bases. The V and J ends lost 7 bases and 6 bases respectively, with 16 bases between them. The CDR3 extends over 15 amino acids. Germline loops: CDR1 MNHEY, CDR2 SVGAGI. For the CDR3, the DNA is TGTGCCAGCAAGTTGGGGGGGTCGGGTAATTCACCCCTCCACTTT. This translates into CASKLGGSGNSPLHF.

This chain uses TRBV7-9 with TRBJ2-7; tentatively, D is TRBD2 (5 bases). V gave up 7 bases and J gave up 3 bases, with 10 bases separating them. The CDR3 is 12 amino acids. CDR1 and CDR2 from the germline V gene are SEHNR and FQNEAQ (reference sequence). CDR3 region: CASNKAGYEQYF. CDR3 in DNA: TGTGCCAGCAACAAGGCGGGCTACGAGCAGTACTTC.

V is TRBV7-2 and J is TRBJ1-2, with a possible D match to TRBD1 (6 bases). CDR3 length: 17 amino acids. The germline V gene encodes CDR1 SGHTA and CDR2 FQGNSA. The V end lost 2 bases, the J end lost 3 bases, and 19 bases lay between the germline ends. CDR3 protein: CASSLFPNTGTDYGYTF. CDR3 nucleotide sequence: TGTGCCAGCAGCTTATTCCCCAATACAGGGACCGACTATGGCTACACCTTC.

The rearrangement joins TRBV7-3 to TRBJ2-5; 7 positions match TRBD2. The CDR3 has 15 residues. CDR1 is SGHTA, CDR2 FQGTGA, per germline. V shed 2 bases, J shed 7 bases, and the junction held 10 bases outside the gene matches. CDR3 protein: CASSLGRGKPWTQYF. DNA for the CDR3: TGTGCCAGCAGCTTAGGGCGGGGGAAACCATGGACCCAGTACTTC. The full variable domain, in which reference TRBV7-3 and TRBJ2-5 provide the parts outside the CDR3, is GAGVSQTPSNKVTEKGKYVELRCDPISGHTALYWYRQSLGQGPEFLIYFQGTGAADDSGLPNDRFFAVRPEGSVSTLKIQRTERGDSAVYLCASSLGRGKPWTQYFGPGTRLLVL.

This chain connects TRBV28 to TRBJ1-4, with TRBD1 matching 9 bases. In germline, CDR1 is MDHEN, CDR2 SYDVKM. V trimming: 6 bases; J trimming: 7 bases; junction bases outside the gene matches: 9. The CDR3 has 15 amino acids. The CDR3 bases are TGTGCCAGCAGGAGACCGGGACAGGGAGGTGAAAAACTGTTTTTT. Translating gives CASRRPGQGGEKLFF.